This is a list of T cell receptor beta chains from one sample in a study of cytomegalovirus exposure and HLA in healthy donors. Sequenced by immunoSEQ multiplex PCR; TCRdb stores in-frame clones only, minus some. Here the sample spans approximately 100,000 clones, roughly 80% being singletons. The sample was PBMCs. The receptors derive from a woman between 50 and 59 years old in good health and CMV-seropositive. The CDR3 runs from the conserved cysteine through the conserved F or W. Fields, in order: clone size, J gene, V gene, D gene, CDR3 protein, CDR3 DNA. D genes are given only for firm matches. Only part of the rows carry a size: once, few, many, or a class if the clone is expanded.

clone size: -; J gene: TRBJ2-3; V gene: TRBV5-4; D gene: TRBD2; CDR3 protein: CASRVGLAGGTDTQYF; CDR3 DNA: TGTGCCAGCAGGGTGGGGCTAGCGGGGGGTACAGATACGCAGTATTTT
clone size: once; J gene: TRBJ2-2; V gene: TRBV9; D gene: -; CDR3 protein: CASSVEQGNGELFF; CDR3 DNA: TGTGCCAGCAGCGTAGAGCAGGGGAACGGGGAGCTGTTTTTT
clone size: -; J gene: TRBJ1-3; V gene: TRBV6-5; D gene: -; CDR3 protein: CASRRGSNSGNTIYF; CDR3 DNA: TGTGCCAGCAGGCGGGGTTCCAACTCTGGAAACACCATATATTTT
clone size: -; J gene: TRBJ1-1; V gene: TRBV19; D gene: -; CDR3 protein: CASSPFKDTYEAFF; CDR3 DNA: TGTGCCAGTAGTCCTTTTAAGGACACCTACGAAGCTTTCTTT
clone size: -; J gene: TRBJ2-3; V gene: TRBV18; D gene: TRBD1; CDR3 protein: CASTPQGANTQYF; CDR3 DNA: TGTGCCAGCACGCCCCAGGGGGCCAATACGCAGTATTTT
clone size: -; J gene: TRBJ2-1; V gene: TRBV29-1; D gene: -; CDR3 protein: CSVSLWANNEQFF; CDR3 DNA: TGCAGCGTCTCCTTATGGGCCAACAATGAGCAGTTCTTC
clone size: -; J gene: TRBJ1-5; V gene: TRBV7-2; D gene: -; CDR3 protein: CASTLGGAGQPQHF; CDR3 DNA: TGTGCCAGCACCCTAGGGGGGGCGGGTCAGCCCCAGCATTTT
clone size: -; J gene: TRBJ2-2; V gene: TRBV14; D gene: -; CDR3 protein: CASSQGAPGELFF; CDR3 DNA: TGTGCCAGCAGCCAAGGGGCCCCGGGGGAGCTGTTTTTT
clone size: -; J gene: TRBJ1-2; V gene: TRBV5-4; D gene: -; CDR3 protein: CASSLRRGGGPGYTF; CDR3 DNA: TGTGCCAGCAGCTTGCGGAGGGGCGGAGGACCTGGCTACACCTTC
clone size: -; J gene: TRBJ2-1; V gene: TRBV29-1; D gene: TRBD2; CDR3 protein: CSSLGGNEQFF; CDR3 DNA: TGCAGCTCCCTGGGGGGGAATGAGCAGTTCTTC
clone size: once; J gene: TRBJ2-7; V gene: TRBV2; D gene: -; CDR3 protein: CASSGGPYYEQYF; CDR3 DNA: TGTGCCAGCTCCGGGGGGCCTTACTACGAGCAGTACTTC
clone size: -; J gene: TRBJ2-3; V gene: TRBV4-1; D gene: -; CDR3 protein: CASSTVAIPTDTQYF; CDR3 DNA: TGCGCCAGCAGTACCGTCGCTATACCCACAGATACGCAGTATTTT
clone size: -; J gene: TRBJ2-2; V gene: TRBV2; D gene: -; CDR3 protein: CASSFRELFF; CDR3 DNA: TGTGCCAGCAGTTTCAGGGAGCTGTTTTTT
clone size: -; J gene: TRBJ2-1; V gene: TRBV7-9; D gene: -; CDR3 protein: CASSFEGVRANEQFF; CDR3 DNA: TGTGCCAGCAGCTTCGAGGGAGTTAGGGCCAATGAGCAGTTCTTC
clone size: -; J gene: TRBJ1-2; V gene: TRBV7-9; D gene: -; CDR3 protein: CSSSSPTGWGEGYTF; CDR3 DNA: TGTTCCAGCAGCTCCCCCACCGGTTGGGGCGAAGGCTACACCTTC
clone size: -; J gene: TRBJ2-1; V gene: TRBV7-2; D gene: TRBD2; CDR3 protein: CASSLPAGGYNEQFF; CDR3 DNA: TGTGCCAGCAGCTTACCTGCGGGGGGCTACAATGAGCAGTTCTTC
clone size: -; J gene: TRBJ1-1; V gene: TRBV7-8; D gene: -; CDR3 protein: CASSLSGREAFF; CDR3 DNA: TGTGCCAGCAGCTTAAGCGGCAGGGAAGCTTTCTTT
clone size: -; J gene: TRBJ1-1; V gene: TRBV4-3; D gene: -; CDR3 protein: CASSQEPGKNTEAFF; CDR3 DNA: TGCGCCAGCAGCCAAGAGCCCGGGAAGAACACTGAAGCTTTCTTT
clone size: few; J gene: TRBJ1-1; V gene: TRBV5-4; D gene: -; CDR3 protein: CASSSPGNTEAFF; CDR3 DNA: TGTGCCAGCAGCTCACCAGGAAACACTGAAGCTTTCTTT
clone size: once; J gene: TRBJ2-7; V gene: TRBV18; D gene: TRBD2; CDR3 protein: CASSPEGLAGGASYEQYF; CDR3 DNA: TGTGCCAGCTCACCAGAAGGACTAGCGGGAGGTGCCTCCTACGAGCAGTACTTC
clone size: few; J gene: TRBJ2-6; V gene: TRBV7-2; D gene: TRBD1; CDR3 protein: CASRATPGGSGANVLTF; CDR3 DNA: TGTGCCAGCAGAGCAACCCCAGGGGGATCTGGGGCCAACGTCCTGACTTTC
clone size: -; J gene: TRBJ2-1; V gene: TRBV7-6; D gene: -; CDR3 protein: CASSLARQGGLNEQFF; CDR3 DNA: TGTGCCAGCAGCTTAGCGCGGCAGGGTGGGCTGAATGAGCAGTTCTTC
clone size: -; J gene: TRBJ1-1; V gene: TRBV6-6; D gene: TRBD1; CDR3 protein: CASRQTGPHTEAFF; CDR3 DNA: TGTGCCAGCAGGCAGACAGGGCCGCACACTGAAGCTTTCTTT